Sequencing of this TCR beta chain was carried out in a study of T cell changes during pregnancy in multiple sclerosis. The V and J ends lost 4 bases and 3 bases, in that order; junction bases with no gene match: 11. The CDR3 length is 16 residues. Germline-derived CDR1 and CDR2 are LNHDA and SQIVND (reference sequence). This clone has a single count. Here immunoSEQ multiplex PCR was the method, and the copy in TCRdb shows in-frame clones only, minus some. The sample has about 44,000 clones; 85% to 95% are singletons. Sequenced here: CD4+ T cells from peripheral blood mononuclear cells, sampled in the third trimester of pregnancy. The source of this sequence is a female donor with multiple sclerosis, enrolled in a pregnancy study. The rearrangement joins TRBV19 to TRBJ2-5; 7 nucleotides agree with TRBD2. DNA of the CDR3: TGTGCCAGTAGTAGGTCGTCTAGCGGAGAGAAAGAGACCCAGTACTTC. Residues: CASSRSSSGEKETQYF. The whole variable domain, remainder taken from reference TRBV19 and TRBJ2-5, is DGGITQSPKYLFRKEGQNVTLSCEQNLNHDAMYWYRQDPGQGLRLIYYSQIVNDFQKGDIAEGYSVSREKKESFPLTVTSAQKNPTAFYLCASSRSSSGEKETQYFGPGTRLLVL.